This T cell receptor (beta chain) was recorded in a study of shared clonotypes between healthy human individuals. Study results and limitations: The represented genetic and exposure-history diversity was limited by the small number of donors. Clonotypes not shared had lower generation probabilities than those common to all four donors. Naive CD4 clonotypes were shared across a handful of donors at 5% to 6%.

The V gene's germline CDR1 is SGHRS and CDR2 YFSETQ. CDR3 length: 15 amino acids. Trimming at V came to 4 bases and at J to 7 bases, leaving 10 bases not matched to a gene. The authors split each subset's genomic DNA evenly across several immunoSEQ plates. Data came from immunoSEQ multiplex PCR; TCRdb stores just in-frame clones and leaves some out. Among under 2,500,000 clones, nearly 97% were seen once, and the ten largest hold less than 0.15%. About this clone itself: Its antigen remains unidentified.

The origin of this receptor is a man in his late teens or twenties in good health. V is TRBV5-1 and J is TRBJ2-1; 8 bases align to TRBD2. The sample consisted of naive CD4+ T cells sorted from blood. Indicated subset: CD45RA+ positively selected. CDR3 loop: CASSGRSGGRNEQFF. CDR3 sequence (DNA): TGCGCCAGCAGCGGGAGGAGCGGGGGTCGGAATGAGCAGTTCTTC.